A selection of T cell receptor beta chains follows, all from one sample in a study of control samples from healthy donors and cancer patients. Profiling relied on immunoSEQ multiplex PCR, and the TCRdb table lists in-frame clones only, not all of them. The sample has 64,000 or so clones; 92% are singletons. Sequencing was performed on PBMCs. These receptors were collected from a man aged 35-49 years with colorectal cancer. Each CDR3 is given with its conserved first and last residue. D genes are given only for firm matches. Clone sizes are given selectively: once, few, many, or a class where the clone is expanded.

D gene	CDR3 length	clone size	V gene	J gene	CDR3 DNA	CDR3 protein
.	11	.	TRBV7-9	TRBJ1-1	TGTGCCAGCAGCTTAGGATTTGAAGCTTTCTTT	CASSLGFEAFF
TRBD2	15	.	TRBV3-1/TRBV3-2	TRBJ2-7	TGTGCCAGCAGCCCGCTAGCGGGGGGGCTCGGCGAGCAGTACTTC	CASSPLAGGLGEQYF
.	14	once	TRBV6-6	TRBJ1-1	TGTGCCAGCATCGCGGGGGGGCAGAACACTGAAGCTTTCTTT	CASIAGGQNTEAFF
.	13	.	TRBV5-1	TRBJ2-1	TGCGCCAGCAGCTACCCTACGGGCGGCGAGCAGTTCTTC	CASSYPTGGEQFF
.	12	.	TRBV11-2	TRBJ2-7	TGTGCCAGCAGCCCTCGTCCGGGCGAGCAGTACTTC	CASSPRPGEQYF
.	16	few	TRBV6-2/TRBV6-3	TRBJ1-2	TGTGCCAGCAGTTACAACCTACACCTGTTTAACTATGGCTACACCTTC	CASSYNLHLFNYGYTF
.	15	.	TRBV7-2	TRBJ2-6	TGTGCCAGCAGCTCCTTAGGCTCTGGGGCCAACGTCCTGACTTTC	CASSSLGSGANVLTF
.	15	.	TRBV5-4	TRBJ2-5	TGTGCCAGCAGCTCTGGAGACGGGAAACAAGAGACCCAGTACTTC	CASSSGDGKQETQYF
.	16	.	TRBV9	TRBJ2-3	TGTGCCAGCAGCACACAGCAGGGTCCTGGGACAGATACGCAGTATTTT	CASSTQQGPGTDTQYF
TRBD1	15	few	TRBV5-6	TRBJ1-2	TGTGCCAGCAGCCCACCGGACAGGGAAGGGGAAGGCTACACCTTC	CASSPPDREGEGYTF
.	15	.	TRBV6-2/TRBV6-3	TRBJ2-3	TGTGCCAGCAGTTACGAGGGTCTACGAGGAGATACGCAGTATTTT	CASSYEGLRGDTQYF
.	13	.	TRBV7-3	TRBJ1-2	TGTGCCAGCAGCTTATACGGAAACTATGGCTACACCTTC	CASSLYGNYGYTF
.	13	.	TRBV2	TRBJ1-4	TGTGCCAGCAGTGTAGCCGGGTTCGAAAAACTGTTTTTT	CASSVAGFEKLFF
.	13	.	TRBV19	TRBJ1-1	TGTGCCAGTAGTCTGGGCAGGAACACTGAAGCTTTCTTT	CASSLGRNTEAFF
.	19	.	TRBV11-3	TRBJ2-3	TGTGCCAGCAGCTTAGAAGGCAGCCAACTAGCAGGGGTATCGGATACGCAGTATTTT	CASSLEGSQLAGVSDTQYF
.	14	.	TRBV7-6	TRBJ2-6	TGTGCCAGCAGCTTAAAGGCTGGGGCCAACGTCCTGACTTTC	CASSLKAGANVLTF
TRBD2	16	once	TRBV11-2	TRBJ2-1	TGTGCCAGCAGCTTAAGGCTAGCGGGGGGGCTTAATGAGCAGTTCTTC	CASSLRLAGGLNEQFF
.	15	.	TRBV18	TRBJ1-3	TGTGCCAGCTCACCATCCGGGAACTCTGGAAACACCATATATTTT	CASSPSGNSGNTIYF
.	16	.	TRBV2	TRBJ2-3	TGTGCCAGCAGTGAAAGGGGGGCGGGGAGCACAGATACGCAGTATTTT	CASSERGAGSTDTQYF
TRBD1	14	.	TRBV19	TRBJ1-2	TGTGCCAGTACCCCGAAGGGGGCTCCCTATGGCTACACCTTC	CASTPKGAPYGYTF
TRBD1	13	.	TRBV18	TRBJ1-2	TGTGCCAGCTCACCCGGGACAGGGGGTGGCTACACCTTC	CASSPGTGGGYTF
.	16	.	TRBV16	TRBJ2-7	TGTGCCAGCAGCCAAGGCAGACAAAACCAAGTCTACGAGCAGTACTTC	CASSQGRQNQVYEQYF
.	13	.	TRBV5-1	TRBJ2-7	TGCGCCAGCAGACGTGGGCCCGGAGCCGAGCAGTACTTC	CASRRGPGAEQYF
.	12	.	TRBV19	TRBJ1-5	TGTGCCAGTAGTTACGGGAATCAGCCCCAGCATTTT	CASSYGNQPQHF
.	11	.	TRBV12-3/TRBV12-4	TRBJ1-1	TGTGCCAGCAGTTTATACACTGAAGCTTTCTTT	CASSLYTEAFF
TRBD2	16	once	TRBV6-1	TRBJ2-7	TGTGCCAGCAGTGAGATCAGGACTAGCGGAACCTACGAGCAGTACTTC	CASSEIRTSGTYEQYF